The 21 T cell receptor beta chains given below trace back to one sample, sequenced in a study of blood T cell repertoires in COVID-19 (dated by TCRdb to 2019 to 2021). Library method: the immunoSEQ multiplex PCR assay. Held by TCRdb, this immuneACCESS table contains in-frame sequences only and omits some clones. Under half of the omission traces to an unresolved V gene where checked; the cause of the rest is unknown. The sample table records under 70,000 clones; more than 80% of these occur just once. The ten largest make up about an eighth of the sample. Sequences were obtained from peripheral blood. The receptor source for this set is a human donor with active COVID-19. The donor label of this sample is uncertain.

The chain uses TRBV6-6 and TRBJ2-1; D may be TRBD2 (6 bases). V was cut by 6 bases and J by 6 bases, with 21 bases left in between. The CDR3 consists of 16 residues. CDR1 and CDR2 from the germline V gene are MNHNY and SVGAGI (reference sequence). CDR3 loop: CASSRPGLSWGNEQFF. The DNA of the CDR3 is TGTGCCAGCAGCCGACCGGGACTCTCGTGGGGCAATGAGCAGTTCTTC.

J is TRBJ2-7 and V is TRBV9; 13 bases line up with TRBD2. The V gene end was trimmed by 4 bases and the J gene end by 4 bases; junction bases not matched to a gene: 5. The CDR3 is 15 residues long. Germline loops: CDR1 SGDLS, CDR2 YYNGEE. This CDR3 reads CASSTGLAGNYEQYF. The DNA of the CDR3 is TGTGCCAGCAGCACGGGACTAGCGGGGAATTACGAGCAGTACTTC.

This chain links TRBV27 with TRBJ2-7; TRBD1 aligns across 11 bases. This CDR3 comprises 15 residues. In germline, CDR1 is MNHEY, CDR2 SMNVEV (reference sequence). Trimming removed 5 bases from V and 4 bases from J; junction bases left unmatched: 7. The CDR3 protein is CASSPSGTGGYEQYF. The CDR3 DNA reads TGTGCCAGCAGTCCTTCCGGGACAGGGGGTTACGAGCAGTACTTC.

V usage is TRBV15 and J usage is TRBJ2-3, with TRBD2 matching over 8 bases. This CDR3 contains 15 residues. J was trimmed by 2 bases and V by 3 bases; bases with no gene match: 4. The germline gives CDR1 LNHNV, CDR2 YYDKDF (reference sequence). The CDR3 spells CATSRREAVTDTQYF. The CDR3, as DNA: TGTGCCACCAGCAGGCGGGAGGCCGTCACAGATACGCAGTATTTT.

The chain carries TRBV5-1 and TRBJ2-1; TRBD1 might be the D (7 bases). V lost 1 base, J lost 4 bases, and 15 bases lay in between. The CDR3 is 16 residues long. Germline V gene data show CDR1 as SGHRS and CDR2 as YFSETQ. The CDR3 DNA reads TGCGCCAGCAGCTTGAGAGGGGGCGCGGGATACAATGAGCAGTTCTTC. Protein: CASSLRGGAGYNEQFF.

The rearrangement links TRBV7-6 to TRBJ2-1; 7 positions agree with TRBD2. Losses at the gene ends were 5 bases for V and 0 bases for J; bases not matched to a gene: 7. CDR1 and CDR2 from the germline V gene are SGHVS and FNYEAQ. This CDR3 has 16 amino acids. CDR3 DNA: TGTGCCAGCAGCCGTCTGCGGGGGAGCTCCTACAATGAGCAGTTCTTC. As protein: CASSRLRGSSYNEQFF. Full variable domain (outside the CDR3, taken from reference TRBV7-6 and TRBJ2-1): GAGVSQSPRYKVTKRGQDVALRCDPISGHVSLYWYRQALGQGPEFLTYFNYEAQQDKSGLPNDRFSAERPEGSISTLTIQRTEQRDSAMYRCASSRLRGSSYNEQFFGPGTRLTVL.

V gene TRBV9 combines with J gene TRBJ2-2; no reliable D call. CDR1 is SGDLS and CDR2 is YYNGEE in the germline V gene. Between the trimmed V and J ends, which lost 4 bases and 1 base, there was a span of 8 bases. The CDR3 sequence is 14 residues long. The CDR3 spells CASSPSGNTGELFF. The CDR3 nucleotides are TGTGCCAGCAGCCCCTCCGGGAACACCGGGGAGCTGTTTTTT.

This rearrangement joins TRBV27 to TRBJ1-1; the match to TRBD1 covers 7 bases. In germline, CDR1 is MNHEY, CDR2 SMNVEV (reference sequence). V shed 2 bases, J shed 4 bases, and the junction held 7 bases outside the gene matches. CDR3 length equals 15 residues. The DNA for the CDR3 is TGTGCCAGCAGTTTAGGGGCAGGGGGAGGCACTGAAGCTTTCTTT. Protein product: CASSLGAGGGTEAFF.

The chain links TRBV2 to TRBJ2-7; the D gene is possibly TRBD1 (5 bases). Per germline, CDR1 SNHLY and CDR2 FYNNEI. Trimming shortened V by 5 bases and J by 0 bases, and 11 bases separated the two germline ends. This CDR3 spans 14 amino acids. DNA for the CDR3: TGTGCCAGCAGTCCAGGGCCATCCTCCTACGAGCAGTACGTC. Translation: CASSPGPSSYEQYV.

The chain uses TRBV2 and TRBJ2-6, with 8 bases that match TRBD1. V gave up 2 bases and J gave up 2 bases; unmatched junction bases: 5. Germline V lookup: CDR1 SNHLY, CDR2 FYNNEI. The length of the CDR3 is 17 residues. The CDR3: CASSETGTGPGANVLTF. CDR3 in DNA: TGTGCCAGCAGTGAAACCGGGACAGGTCCTGGGGCCAACGTCCTGACTTTC.

V is TRBV5-4 and J is TRBJ2-7; TRBD2 matches at 15 bases. V gave up 0 bases and J gave up 4 bases; unmatched junction bases: 5. CDR1 and CDR2 (germline): SGHNT, YYREEE (reference sequence). This CDR3 spans 17 amino acids. In nucleotides, the CDR3 is TGTGCCAGCAGCTTGGGGACTAGCGGGAGGGCCGTGTACGAGCAGTACTTC. Protein product: CASSLGTSGRAVYEQYF.

The DNA for the CDR3 is TGTGCCAGCAGCGTAGTAGCGGGTGGTGGAAACACCATATATTTT. Its protein product is CASSVVAGGGNTIYF. The chain has TRBV9 and TRBJ1-3; D remains ambiguous. This CDR3 region has 15 residues. Germline V lookup: CDR1 SGDLS, CDR2 YYNGEE. V was clipped by 0 bases and J by 3 bases, with 10 bases between them. The whole variable domain, filled in from reference TRBV9 and TRBJ1-3, reads DSGVTQTPKHLITATGQRVTLRCSPRSGDLSVYWYQQSLDQGLQFLIQYYNGEERAKGNILERFSAQQFPDLHSELNLSSLELGDSALYFCASSVVAGGGNTIYFGEGSWLTVV.

The chain uses TRBV20-1 and TRBJ2-1; tentative D call: TRBD2 (5 bases). Germline V gene lookup returns CDR1 DFQATT and CDR2 SNEGSKA (reference sequence). V lost 3 bases to trimming and J lost 8 bases, with 14 bases between them. The CDR3 runs 13 residues. CDR3 sequence: CSASPLGLDEQFF. Here the CDR3 DNA reads TGCAGTGCTAGTCCCCTTGGACTGGATGAGCAGTTCTTC.

This chain uses TRBV27 with TRBJ2-3; TRBD2 agrees at 8 bases. The V gene end was trimmed by 6 bases and the J gene end by 5 bases; junction bases not matched to a gene: 10. The germline gives CDR1 MNHEY, CDR2 SMNVEV (reference sequence). The CDR3 covers 15 residues. The CDR3: CASSQREWVGDTQYF. The CDR3 nucleotides are TGTGCCAGCAGCCAGCGGGAGTGGGTTGGAGATACGCAGTATTTT.

This clone was observed once. V gene TRBV7-9 combines with J gene TRBJ2-1; TRBD2 agrees at 12 bases. V lost 4 bases and J lost 10; bases outside the gene matches: 11. This CDR3 is built from 16 residues. Per germline, CDR1 SEHNR and CDR2 FQNEAQ (reference sequence). CDR3 nucleotide sequence: TGTGCCAGCAGCTCAACTAGCGGGAGGACCAGCGGCGAGCAGTTCTTC. It translates to CASSSTSGRTSGEQFF.

CDR3: CASSYSPGVEQYF. CDR3 nucleotides: TGTGCCAGCAGTTACTCCCCAGGGGTAGAGCAGTACTTC. This chain links TRBV6-2 or TRBV6-3 with TRBJ2-7, with D tentatively TRBD1 (6 bases). From germline, CDR1 is MNHEY and CDR2 SVGEGT. V shed 0 bases and J shed 7 bases, with 10 bases lying between them. The CDR3 runs 13 residues.

The J gene is TRBJ2-1, the V gene TRBV5-1; TRBD2 matches 8 bases. CDR1 and CDR2 (germline): SGHRS, YFSETQ. V was clipped by 0 bases and J by 2 bases; unmatched bases: 7. There are 17 residues in the CDR3. The CDR3 region has the DNA TGCGCCAGCAGCTTGGCTGCCCGGGGGGGCACCTACAATGAGCAGTTCTTC. It is translated as CASSLAARGGTYNEQFF.

The V gene is TRBV5-1, the J gene TRBJ2-2, with D perhaps TRBD1 (5 bases). Trimming pared 2 bases from V and 1 base from J, leaving 9 bases between. Per germline, CDR1 SGHRS and CDR2 YFSETQ. This CDR3 contains 15 residues. The CDR3 region is CASSLDQGNTGELFF. CDR3 nucleotides: TGCGCCAGCAGCTTAGATCAGGGGAACACCGGGGAGCTGTTTTTT.

This clone has just a few counts. This rearrangement joins TRBV6-6 to TRBJ1-5, with 8 bases lining up with TRBD1. Germline V lookup: CDR1 MNHNY, CDR2 SVGAGI (reference sequence). V shed 2 bases, J shed 9 bases, and the junction held 6 bases outside the gene matches. This CDR3 contains 14 residues. CDR3 DNA: TGTGCCAGCAGTTACCCAGAGGACAGGGTGCCCCAGCATTTT. It specifies CASSYPEDRVPQHF.

This clone has just one count. The chain combines TRBV7-2 with TRBJ1-1; maybe TRBD1 (5 bases). V lost 5 bases to trimming and J lost 7 bases, with 17 bases between them. Germline CDR1 and CDR2: SGHTA and FQGNSA. This CDR3 has 14 residues. The CDR3 here is CASSLSQGVGEAFF. CDR3 coding DNA: TGTGCCAGCAGCCTCAGTCAAGGGGTGGGTGAAGCTTTCTTT.

The chain employs TRBV6-5 and TRBJ1-5, with TRBD1 matching over 9 bases. The CDR3 consists of 14 residues. Germline V gene lookup returns CDR1 MNHEY and CDR2 SVGAGI. V trimming: 7 bases; J trimming: 5 bases; junction bases outside the gene matches: 6. CDR3 protein: CASNRDRVHQPQHF. The CDR3 bases are TGTGCCAGCAACCGGGACAGGGTCCATCAGCCCCAGCATTTT.